Here is one T cell receptor beta chain with its context. Its specificity is unknown. RNA transcripts provided the source from which TCR beta CDR3 regions were amplified. The HTBI primer set was used in a first-round RT-PCR of the TCR CDR3. Using its own MiXCR run on the multiplex PCR reads, TCRdb lists one record per CDR3 protein. The data show nearly 600,000 distinct CDR3 sequences, with 14% seen just once and roughly 5.5% held by the top ten. The data belong to a study of T cells in Graves' hyperthyroidism and ophthalmopathy. Study-wide results and caveats: Classification by a 13 V-J model distinguished ophthalmopathy from stable hyperthyroidism.

These patients, aged 18 to 65, had recently diagnosed hyperthyroidism lasting under 2 months. The study left out patients who had uncontrolled infection, other autoimmune disease, pregnancy or lactation. Fresh peripheral blood, 9.5 to 10 ml of it, supplied the PBMCs. Trimming removed 2 bases from V and 4 bases from J, with 16 bases in between. Germline CDR1 reads KGHDR; CDR2 reads SFDVKD. The CDR3 runs 17 residues. Sequences were obtained from blood. J is TRBJ2-2 and V is TRBV24-1, with a possible D match to TRBD2 (5 bases). The receptor's source is a woman in her twenties or thirties with Graves' hyperthyroidism that later progressed to Graves' ophthalmopathy. CDR3 protein: CATSDSDERGSTGELFF. In DNA form, the CDR3 reads TGTGCCACCAGTGATTCGGACGAGCGAGGGAGCACCGGGGAGCTGTTTTTT.